These 29 T cell receptor beta chains came from one sample sequenced in a study of vaccination and CD4 T cells after COVID-19 (dated by TCRdb to the early 2020s). Preparation of the library involved PCR. The data were produced on an Illumina iSeq 100. At the Johns Hopkins FTIC core, DNA from the cultured CD4+ T cells underwent TCR sequencing with the Oncomine TCR Beta short-read assay. In-frame beta chains were kept once TCRdb had trimmed the public reads at Q25 with fastp and called clones with MiXCR. Entries that share a CDR3 protein sequence are merged under the most common genes and DNA. The sample table shows several thousand distinct CDR3 sequences, and more than 30% are seen once. Approximately 31% of the sample goes to the ten largest clones. Their antigen targets remain unknown. Reading the label with the study, this specimen's treatment or condition is: roughly 11-day PBMC culture with coronavirus spike peptide pools or control peptides (ViraFEST assay).

Source material: cultured CD4+ T cells from blood. The receptors shown here come from a human donor with COVID-19.

The rearrangement links TRBV28 to TRBJ2-7, with 7 positions matching TRBD2. V was pared by 10 bases and J by 3 bases, with 9 bases of the junction left unmatched. Per germline, CDR1 MDHEN and CDR2 SYDVKM. The CDR3 contains 13 residues. CDR3 DNA sequence: TGTGCCATGGGGGGGGGTTCGAACTACGAGCAGTACTTC. Its translation is CAMGGGSNYEQYF.

The rearrangement uses TRBV5-1 and TRBJ2-7; D is perhaps TRBD1 (5 bases). The CDR3 is 13 residues long. Germline V CDR1 and CDR2: SGHRS, YFSETQ. Trimming removed 0 bases from V and 6 bases from J, with 10 bases in between. The CDR3 nucleotides are TGCGCCAGCAGCTTGGGGGGCTCGGGCGAGCAGTACTTC. This gives the protein CASSLGGSGEQYF.

This clonotype was observed a few times. This chain links TRBV6-1 with TRBJ1-1, with D unresolved. This CDR3 contains 11 residues. Trimming removed 1 base from V and 11 bases from J, with 8 bases in between. Looked up from germline, CDR1 is MNHNS and CDR2 is SASEGT. CDR3 DNA: TGTGCCAGCAGTGAAGGGTGGTGGGCTTTCTTT. Translation gives CASSEGWWAFF.

This clonotype showed up just a few times. V is TRBV5-4 and J is TRBJ2-6; D ambiguous. Germline V lookup: CDR1 SGHNT, CDR2 YYREEE (reference sequence). The CDR3 is 14 amino acids. The ends were cut back, 3 bases at V and 1 base at J, with 5 bases in the middle. The DNA of the CDR3 is TGTGCCAGCAGCTCGACATCTGGGGCCAACGTCCTGACTTTC. Encoded protein: CASSSTSGANVLTF.

This rearrangement joins TRBV10-2 to TRBJ1-2; 7 nucleotides align to TRBD1. Per the germline V gene, CDR1 is WSHSY and CDR2 is SAAADI. V was pared by 0 bases and J by 8 bases, with 6 bases of the junction left unmatched. This CDR3 contains 14 residues. The CDR3 DNA reads as TGCGCCAGCAGTGAGTCCTGGACAGGAAAAGGCTACACCTTC. Translating it yields CASSESWTGKGYTF.

This clonotype has more than one count but fewer than ten. In DNA, the CDR3 is TGTGCCAGCAGCACTGACAGGTCTTACGAGCAGTACTTC. Translated, it gives CASSTDRSYEQYF. The chain carries TRBV7-9 and TRBJ2-7; weak D call: TRBD1 (6 bases). This CDR3 is 13 amino acids long. Per germline, CDR1 SEHNR and CDR2 FQNEAQ (reference sequence). V dropped 5 bases and J dropped 4 bases, with 12 bases sitting between them.

There are a few counts of this clonotype. The chain couples TRBV29-1 to TRBJ2-3; 14 bases match TRBD2. The CDR3 totals 15 residues. CDR1 is SQVTM, CDR2 ANQGSEA, per germline. V trimming: 4 bases; J trimming: 4 bases; junction bases outside the gene matches: 4. The CDR3 loop reads CSVGGTSGGSDTQYF. The DNA of the CDR3 is TGCAGCGTTGGTGGGACTAGCGGGGGTTCAGATACGCAGTATTTT.

The rearrangement links TRBV5-6 to TRBJ1-2; maybe TRBD1 (5 bases). Germline V gene data show CDR1 as SGHDT and CDR2 as YYEEEE. Trimming shortened V by 0 bases and J by 2 bases, and 8 bases separated the two germline ends. This CDR3 contains 14 residues. The CDR3 sequence: CASSLGQKNYGYTF. DNA of the CDR3: TGTGCCAGCAGCTTGGGACAGAAGAACTATGGCTACACCTTC.

The chain has TRBV6-1 and TRBJ1-1, with D perhaps TRBD1 (6 bases). Germline CDR1 is MNHNS and CDR2 is SASEGT. V gave up 6 bases and J gave up 2 bases, with 13 bases separating them. This CDR3 region has 14 residues. The CDR3 region has the DNA TGTGCCAGCAGCCCCGGGACAACAAACACTGAAGCTTTCTTT. It translates to CASSPGTTNTEAFF.

This sequence joins TRBV20-1 and TRBJ1-6; no clear D. The length of the CDR3 is 12 residues. Germline V gene sequence: CDR1 DFQATT, CDR2 SNEGSKA (reference sequence). V gave up 2 bases and J gave up 10 bases, with 9 bases separating them. Here the CDR3 reads CSARLGHSPLHF. In DNA, the CDR3 is TGCAGTGCTAGATTGGGCCACTCACCCCTCCACTTT.

Sample share makes this clonotype medium-sized. V gene TRBV6-1 combines with J gene TRBJ1-4; D might be TRBD1 (6 bases). The CDR3 consists of 12 residues. V was pared by 9 bases and J by 8 bases, with 13 bases between. The V gene's germline CDR1 is MNHNS and CDR2 SASEGT. CDR3 sequence: CASRGLGEKLFF. For the CDR3, the DNA is TGTGCCAGTCGGGGGCTGGGGGAAAAACTGTTTTTT.

The V call is TRBV6-1, the J call TRBJ2-7, with D possibly being TRBD2 (6 bases). The V end was cut by 5 bases, the J end by 1 base, with 15 bases between. CDR1 and CDR2 (germline): MNHNS, SASEGT. The CDR3 is 15 residues long. The CDR3 is CASSLDGTASYEQYF. The CDR3 coding sequence is TGTGCCAGCAGTCTCGACGGGACTGCATCCTACGAGCAGTACTTC.

V gene TRBV2 combines with J gene TRBJ2-3; 9 bases match TRBD2. There are 16 residues in the CDR3. J was trimmed by 2 bases and V by 4 bases; bases with no gene match: 7. Per the germline V gene, CDR1 is SNHLY and CDR2 is FYNNEI. The CDR3 region has the DNA TGTGCCAGCAGTGTTAGCGGGAGCAGTTCCACAGATACGCAGTATTTT. This gives the protein CASSVSGSSSTDTQYF.

The chain links TRBV2 to TRBJ2-3, with 10 bases fitting TRBD2. Germline lookup yields CDR1 SNHLY and CDR2 FYNNEI. The CDR3 extends over 17 amino acids. The V gene end was trimmed by 6 bases and the J gene end by 0 bases; junction bases not matched to a gene: 9. The CDR3 region is CASRLAGRTFSTDTQYF. CDR3 sequence (DNA): TGTGCCAGCAGACTAGCGGGGAGGACGTTCAGCACAGATACGCAGTATTTT.

This clonotype was seen only a few times. DNA of the CDR3: TGTGCCAGCAGCATACAGGGGAGAACGTCCTACGAGCAGTACTTC. Its translation: CASSIQGRTSYEQYF. This chain joins TRBV7-2 and TRBJ2-7; 7 nucleotides align to TRBD1. With V trimmed by 5 bases and J by 1 base, 8 bases remained unmatched. CDR3 length: 15 amino acids. Germline lookup yields CDR1 SGHTA and CDR2 FQGNSA. Drawing the rest from reference TRBV7-2 and TRBJ2-7, the complete variable domain is GAGVSQSPSNKVTEKGKDVELRCDPISGHTALYWYRQSLGQGLEFLIYFQGNSAPDKSGLPSDRFSAERTGGSVSTLTIQRTQQEDSAVYLCASSIQGRTSYEQYFGPGTRLTVT.

CDR3 bases: TGCAGCGTTGAGAGAACAGGAGTGAACACTGAAGCTTTCTTT. Amino acids: CSVERTGVNTEAFF. The chain has TRBV29-1 and TRBJ1-1; D perhaps matches TRBD1 (5 bases). The CDR3 totals 14 residues. The V gene lost 3 bases and the J gene lost 0 bases, with 11 bases spanning the gap. Per the germline V gene, CDR1 is SQVTM and CDR2 is ANQGSEA.

This clonotype appeared a single time. V gene TRBV20-1 combines with J gene TRBJ1-1; 9 positions agree with TRBD1. CDR3 length: 12 residues. Germline V gene data show CDR1 as DFQATT and CDR2 as SNEGSKA (reference sequence). V was clipped by 4 bases and J by 8 bases; unmatched bases: 5. The CDR3 sequence is CSATPGTGEAFF. DNA of the CDR3: TGCAGTGCTACCCCCGGGACAGGGGAAGCTTTCTTT.

The sample holds a few counts of this clonotype. The chain is built from TRBV6-5 and TRBJ2-6, with TRBD2 matching over 7 bases. Germline assignment: CDR1 MNHEY and CDR2 SVGAGI. The junction had 12 bases not matched to a gene; V was cut back by 4 bases and J by 0 bases. The CDR3 has 19 amino acids. The CDR3 spells CASSSMTSFPLSGANVLTF. CDR3 DNA sequence: TGTGCCAGCAGTTCTATGACTAGCTTTCCCCTCTCTGGGGCCAACGTCCTGACTTTC.

The chain joins TRBV27 to TRBJ2-7, with 7 bases that match TRBD1. Unmatched junction bases numbered 4, after V lost 5 bases and J lost 0 bases. The CDR3 is 14 residues long. Germline-derived CDR1 and CDR2 are MNHEY and SMNVEV (reference sequence). The CDR3 DNA reads TGTGCCAGCAGTCCACAGGGGACCTCCTACGAGCAGTACTTC. It yields the protein CASSPQGTSYEQYF.

This clonotype was seen more than once but under ten times. This chain joins TRBV29-1 and TRBJ1-6, with a tentative D call TRBD1 (6 bases). The CDR3 is 15 residues long. Germline V gene sequence: CDR1 SQVTM, CDR2 ANQGSEA. The ends were cut back, 6 bases at V and 7 bases at J, with 19 bases in the middle. The CDR3 nucleotides read TGCAGCGTGCGAGACCAGGGGCGCCCCAATTCACCCCTCCACTTT. Its translation is CSVRDQGRPNSPLHF.

The chain recombines TRBV27 with TRBJ1-3, with D tentatively TRBD1 (5 bases). CDR1 MNHEY and CDR2 SMNVEV come from the germline V gene (reference sequence). V was trimmed by 2 bases and J by 6 bases, leaving 11 bases between them. CDR3 length: 14 residues. CDR3 DNA: TGTGCCAGCAGTTTAACCAGGGTTGCAAACACCATATATTTT. Its protein is CASSLTRVANTIYF.

The table lists this clonotype with a few counts. The chain links TRBV6-2 or TRBV6-3 to TRBJ2-3; perhaps TRBD1 as D (5 bases). This CDR3 spans 13 amino acids. Trimming took 4 bases from V and 1 from J, leaving 6 bases between them. From germline, CDR1 is MNHEY and CDR2 SVGEGT. Here the CDR3 DNA reads TGTGCCAGCAGTTCCAGGGGCACAGATACGCAGTATTTT. It is translated as CASSSRGTDTQYF.

This clonotype was detected only a few times. J is TRBJ2-3 and V is TRBV24-1; D is unclear. This CDR3 contains 14 residues. CDR1 and CDR2 (germline): KGHDR, SFDVKD. V was cut by 0 bases and J by 4 bases, with 7 bases left in between. The CDR3 protein is CATSDLNFPDTQYF. The CDR3 nucleotides are TGTGCCACCAGTGATTTGAACTTCCCAGATACGCAGTATTTT.

The chain uses TRBV25-1 and TRBJ2-5, with 9 bases lining up with TRBD2. This CDR3 region has 13 residues. The V gene's germline CDR1 is MGHDK and CDR2 SYGVNS. The V and J ends lost 9 bases and 5 bases, in that order; junction bases with no gene match: 7. This CDR3 reads CASLRGGSETQYF. The DNA for the CDR3 is TGTGCCAGTTTGCGGGGGGGCAGTGAGACCCAGTACTTC.

CDR3 sequence reads: CASQAGDPPLHF. As DNA, the CDR3 is TGTGCCTCGCAAGCGGGAGATCCACCCCTCCACTTT. The V gene is TRBV6-1, the J gene TRBJ1-6; no firm D call. The V end lost 11 bases, the J end lost 11 bases, and 16 bases lay between the germline ends. The CDR3 runs 12 residues. Germline V gene sequence: CDR1 MNHNS, CDR2 SASEGT.

The rearrangement links TRBV12-5 to TRBJ1-1; D gene unclear. With 1 base removed from V and 0 bases from J, the gap between germline ends came to 3 bases. The CDR3 is 13 amino acids. Per the germline V gene, CDR1 is LGHNT and CDR2 is FRNRAP. In DNA, the CDR3 is TGTGCTAGTGGTTTGGGTGTGAACACTGAAGCTTTCTTT. It specifies CASGLGVNTEAFF.

The V call is TRBV5-1, the J call TRBJ2-7; 9 bases map to TRBD1. The trim removed 5 bases at V and 4 bases at J, leaving 7 bases unmatched. This CDR3 comprises 14 residues. Per germline, CDR1 SGHRS and CDR2 YFSETQ. CDR3 sequence reads: CASRLDRGTYEQYF. As DNA, the CDR3 is TGCGCCAGCAGGCTGGACAGGGGTACTTACGAGCAGTACTTC.

The J gene is TRBJ2-7, the V gene TRBV6-1; no reliable D call. The V end lost 4 bases, the J end lost 3 bases, and 7 bases lay between the germline ends. The CDR3 is 12 residues long. CDR1 is MNHNS and CDR2 is SASEGT in the germline V gene. The CDR3 here is CASSAPSYEQYF. The CDR3 DNA reads TGTGCCAGCAGTGCCCCTAGCTACGAGCAGTACTTC.

The chain combines TRBV5-4 with TRBJ2-3; D may match TRBD1 or TRBD2 (5 bases each). The CDR3 contains 15 residues. V was pared by 0 bases and J by 4 bases, with 12 bases between. Germline assignment: CDR1 SGHNT and CDR2 YYREEE (reference sequence). CDR3 coding DNA: TGTGCCAGCAGCTTGGGTAGCGTGGGGCCAGATACGCAGTATTTT. This translates into CASSLGSVGPDTQYF.